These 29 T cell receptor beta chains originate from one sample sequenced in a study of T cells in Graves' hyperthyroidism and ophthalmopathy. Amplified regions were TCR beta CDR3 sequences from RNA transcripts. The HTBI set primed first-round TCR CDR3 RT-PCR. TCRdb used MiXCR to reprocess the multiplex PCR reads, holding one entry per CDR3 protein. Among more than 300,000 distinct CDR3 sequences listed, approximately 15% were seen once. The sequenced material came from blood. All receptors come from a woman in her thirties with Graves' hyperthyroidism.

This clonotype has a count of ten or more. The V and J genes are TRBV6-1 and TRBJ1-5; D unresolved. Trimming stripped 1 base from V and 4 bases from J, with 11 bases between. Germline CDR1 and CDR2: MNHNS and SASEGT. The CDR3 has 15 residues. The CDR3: CASSEVGGRNQPQHF. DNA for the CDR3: TGTGCCAGCAGTGAAGTAGGAGGGCGTAATCAGCCCCAGCATTTT.

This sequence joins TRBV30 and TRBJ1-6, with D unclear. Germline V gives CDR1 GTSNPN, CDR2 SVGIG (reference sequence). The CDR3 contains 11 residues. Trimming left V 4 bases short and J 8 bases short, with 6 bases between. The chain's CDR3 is CAWTQDSPLHF. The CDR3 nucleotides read TGTGCCTGGACCCAGGATTCACCCCTCCACTTT.

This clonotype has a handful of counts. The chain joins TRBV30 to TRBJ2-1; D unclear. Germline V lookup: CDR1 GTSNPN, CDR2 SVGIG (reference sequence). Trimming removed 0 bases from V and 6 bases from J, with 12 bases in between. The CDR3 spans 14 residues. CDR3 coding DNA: TGTGCCTGGAGTGTTATGGTGTTGGGCAATGAGCAGTTCTTC. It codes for CAWSVMVLGNEQFF.

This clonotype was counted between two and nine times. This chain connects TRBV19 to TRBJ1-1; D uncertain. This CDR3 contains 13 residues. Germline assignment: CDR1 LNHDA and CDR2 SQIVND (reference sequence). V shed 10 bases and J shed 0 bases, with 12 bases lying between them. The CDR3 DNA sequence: TGTGCCACAACGTCACAGATGAACACTGAAGCTTTCTTT. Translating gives CATTSQMNTEAFF. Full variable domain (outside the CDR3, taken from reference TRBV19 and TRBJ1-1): DGGITQSPKYLFRKEGQNVTLSCEQNLNHDAMYWYRQDPGQGLRLIYYSQIVNDFQKGDIAEGYSVSREKKESFPLTVTSAQKNPTAFYLCATTSQMNTEAFFGQGTRLTVV.

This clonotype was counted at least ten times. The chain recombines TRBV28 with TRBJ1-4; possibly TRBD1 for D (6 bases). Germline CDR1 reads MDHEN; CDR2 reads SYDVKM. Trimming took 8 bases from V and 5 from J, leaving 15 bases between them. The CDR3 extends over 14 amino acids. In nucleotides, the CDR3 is TGTGCCAGCCTACAAGTTAGGGGGAATGAAAAACTGTTTTTT. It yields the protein CASLQVRGNEKLFF.

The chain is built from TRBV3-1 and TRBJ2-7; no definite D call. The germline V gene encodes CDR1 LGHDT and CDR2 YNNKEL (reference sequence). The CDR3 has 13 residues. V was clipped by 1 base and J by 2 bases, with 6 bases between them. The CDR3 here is CASSQAQTYEQYF. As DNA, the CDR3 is TGTGCCAGCAGCCAAGCCCAGACCTACGAGCAGTACTTC.

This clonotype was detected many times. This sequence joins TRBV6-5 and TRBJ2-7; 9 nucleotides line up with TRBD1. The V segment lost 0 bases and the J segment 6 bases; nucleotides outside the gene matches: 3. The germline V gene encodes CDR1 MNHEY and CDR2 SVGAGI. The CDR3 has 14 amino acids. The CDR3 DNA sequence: TGTGCCAGCAGTTACTCGATGACAGGGGGCGAGCAGTACTTC. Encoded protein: CASSYSMTGGEQYF.

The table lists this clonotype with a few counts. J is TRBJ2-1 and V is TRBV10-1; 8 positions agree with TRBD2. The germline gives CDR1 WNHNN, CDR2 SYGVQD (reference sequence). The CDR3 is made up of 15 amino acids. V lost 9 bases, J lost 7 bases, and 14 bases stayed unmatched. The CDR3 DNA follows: TGCGCCAGGGAAGATGGAGCGGGAGCGAATAATGAGCAGTTCTTC. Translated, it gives CAREDGAGANNEQFF.

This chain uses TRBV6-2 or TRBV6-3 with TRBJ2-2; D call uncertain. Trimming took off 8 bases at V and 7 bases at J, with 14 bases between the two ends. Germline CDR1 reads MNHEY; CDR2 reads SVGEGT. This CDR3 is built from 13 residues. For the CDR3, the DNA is TGTGCCAGCTTAAAGACTTTTAGCGGGGAGCTGTTTTTT. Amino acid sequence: CASLKTFSGELFF.

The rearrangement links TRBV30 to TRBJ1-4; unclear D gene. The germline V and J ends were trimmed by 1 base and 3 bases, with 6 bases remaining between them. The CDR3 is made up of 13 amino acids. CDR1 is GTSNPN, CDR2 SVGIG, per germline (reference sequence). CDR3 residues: CAWSADSNEKLFF. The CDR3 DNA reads TGTGCCTGGAGTGCGGATTCTAATGAAAAACTGTTTTTT.

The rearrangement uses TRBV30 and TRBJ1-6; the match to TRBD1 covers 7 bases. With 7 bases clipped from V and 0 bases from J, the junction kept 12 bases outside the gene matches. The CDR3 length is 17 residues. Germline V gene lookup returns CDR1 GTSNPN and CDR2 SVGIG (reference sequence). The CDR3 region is CASTKPDRSSYNSPLHF. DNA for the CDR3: TGTGCCTCCACAAAACCGGACAGGAGCTCCTATAATTCACCCCTCCACTTT.

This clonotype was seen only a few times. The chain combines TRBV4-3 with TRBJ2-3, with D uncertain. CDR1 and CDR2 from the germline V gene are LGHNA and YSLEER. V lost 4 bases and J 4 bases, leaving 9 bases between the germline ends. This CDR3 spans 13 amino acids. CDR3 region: CASSRGTADTQYF. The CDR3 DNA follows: TGCGCCAGCAGCCGCGGAACCGCAGATACGCAGTATTTT.

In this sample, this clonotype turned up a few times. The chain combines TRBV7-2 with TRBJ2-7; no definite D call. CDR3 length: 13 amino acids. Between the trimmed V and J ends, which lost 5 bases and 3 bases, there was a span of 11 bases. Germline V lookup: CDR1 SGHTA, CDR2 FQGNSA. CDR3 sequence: CASSPLSIYEQYF. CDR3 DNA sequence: TGTGCCAGCAGCCCACTATCCATCTACGAGCAGTACTTC.

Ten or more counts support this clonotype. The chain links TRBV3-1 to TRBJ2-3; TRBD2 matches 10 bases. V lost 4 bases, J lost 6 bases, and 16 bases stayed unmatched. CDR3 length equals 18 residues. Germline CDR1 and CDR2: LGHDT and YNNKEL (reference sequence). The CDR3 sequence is CASSPSWTSGFTSDTQYF. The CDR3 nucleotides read TGTGCCAGCAGCCCCTCCTGGACTAGCGGTTTTACGTCGGATACGCAGTATTTT.

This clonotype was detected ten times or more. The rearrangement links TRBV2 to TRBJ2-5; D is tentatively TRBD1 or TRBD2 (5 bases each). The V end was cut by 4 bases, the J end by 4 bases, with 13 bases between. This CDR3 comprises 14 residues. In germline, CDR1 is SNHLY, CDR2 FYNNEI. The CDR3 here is CASSGVRDGETQYF. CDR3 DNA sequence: TGTGCCAGCAGTGGGGTAAGGGACGGAGAGACCCAGTACTTC. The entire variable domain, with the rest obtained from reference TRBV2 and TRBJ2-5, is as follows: EPEVTQTPSHQVTQMGQEVILRCVPISNHLYFYWYRQILGQKVEFLVSFYNNEISEKSEIFDDQFSVERPDGSNFTLKIRSTKLEDSAMYFCASSGVRDGETQYFGPGTRLLVL.

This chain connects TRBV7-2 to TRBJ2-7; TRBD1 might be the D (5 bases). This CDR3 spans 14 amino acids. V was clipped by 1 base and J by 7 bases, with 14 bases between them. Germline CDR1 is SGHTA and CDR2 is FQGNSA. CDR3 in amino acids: CASSLEAGQIEQYF. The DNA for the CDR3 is TGTGCCAGCAGCTTAGAGGCAGGGCAGATAGAGCAGTACTTC.

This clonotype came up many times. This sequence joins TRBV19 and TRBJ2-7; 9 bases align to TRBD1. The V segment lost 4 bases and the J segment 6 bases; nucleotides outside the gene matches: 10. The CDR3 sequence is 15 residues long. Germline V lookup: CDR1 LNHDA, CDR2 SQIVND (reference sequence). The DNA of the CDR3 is TGTGCCAGTAGTACCACCGGGACAGGGTACAGCGAGCAGTACTTC. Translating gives CASSTTGTGYSEQYF.

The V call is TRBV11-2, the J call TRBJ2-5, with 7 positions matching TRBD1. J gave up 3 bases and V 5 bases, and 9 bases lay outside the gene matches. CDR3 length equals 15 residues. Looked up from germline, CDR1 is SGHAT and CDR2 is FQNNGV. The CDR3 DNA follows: TGTGCCAGCAGCCTTACGCCGACAGGGAAAGAGACCCAGTACTTC. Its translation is CASSLTPTGKETQYF.

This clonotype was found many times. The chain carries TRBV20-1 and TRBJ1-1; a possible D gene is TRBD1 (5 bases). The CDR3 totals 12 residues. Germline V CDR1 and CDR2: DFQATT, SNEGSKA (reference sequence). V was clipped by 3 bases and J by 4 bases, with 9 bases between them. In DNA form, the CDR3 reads TGCAGTGCTAGGAGGGGAGGCACTGAAGCTTTCTTT. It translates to CSARRGGTEAFF.

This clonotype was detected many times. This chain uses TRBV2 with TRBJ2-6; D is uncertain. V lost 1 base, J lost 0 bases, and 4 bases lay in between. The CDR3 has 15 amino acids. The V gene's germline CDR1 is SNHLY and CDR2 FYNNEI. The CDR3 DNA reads TGTGCCAGCAGTGAAGACAGCTCTGGGGCCAACGTCCTGACTTTC. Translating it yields CASSEDSSGANVLTF.

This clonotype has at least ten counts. The CDR3 DNA is TGTGCCAGCAGTAAAGAGGGCGGGATTAAGACCCAGTACTTC. This sequence encodes CASSKEGGIKTQYF. The chain has TRBV11-2 and TRBJ2-5; a weak D match, TRBD2 (6 bases). Trimming pared 6 bases from V and 6 bases from J, leaving 17 bases between. The V gene's germline CDR1 is SGHAT and CDR2 FQNNGV. This CDR3 comprises 14 residues.

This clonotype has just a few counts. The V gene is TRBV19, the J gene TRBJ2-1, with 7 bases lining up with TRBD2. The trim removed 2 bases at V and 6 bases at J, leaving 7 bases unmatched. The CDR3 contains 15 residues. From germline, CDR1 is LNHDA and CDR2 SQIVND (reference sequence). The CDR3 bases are TGTGCCAGTAGTATAATGTCTAGCGGTATCAATGAGCAGTTCTTC. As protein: CASSIMSSGINEQFF.

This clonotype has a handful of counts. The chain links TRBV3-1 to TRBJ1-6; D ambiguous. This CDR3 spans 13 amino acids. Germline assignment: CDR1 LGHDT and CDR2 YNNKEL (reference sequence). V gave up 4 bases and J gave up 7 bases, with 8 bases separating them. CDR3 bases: TGTGCCAGCAGCCCGTCCGAAAATTCACCCCTCCACTTT. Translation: CASSPSENSPLHF.

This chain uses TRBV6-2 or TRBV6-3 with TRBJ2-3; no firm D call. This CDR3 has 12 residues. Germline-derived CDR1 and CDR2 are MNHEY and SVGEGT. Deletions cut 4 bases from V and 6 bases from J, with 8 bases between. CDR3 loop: CASSFGRDTQYF. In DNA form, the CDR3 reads TGTGCCAGCAGTTTTGGTCGTGATACGCAGTATTTT.

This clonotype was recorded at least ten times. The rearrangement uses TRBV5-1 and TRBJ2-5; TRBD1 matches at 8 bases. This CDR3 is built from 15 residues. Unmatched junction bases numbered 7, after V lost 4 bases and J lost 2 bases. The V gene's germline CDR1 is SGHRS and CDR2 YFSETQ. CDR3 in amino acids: CASSPLRGQQETQYF. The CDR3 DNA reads TGCGCCAGCAGCCCACTCAGGGGGCAACAAGAGACCCAGTACTTC.

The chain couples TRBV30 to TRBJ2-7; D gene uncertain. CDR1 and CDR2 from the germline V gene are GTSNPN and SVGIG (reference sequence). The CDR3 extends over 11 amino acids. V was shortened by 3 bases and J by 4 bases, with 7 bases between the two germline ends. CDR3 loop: CAWRNLYEQYF. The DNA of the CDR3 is TGTGCCTGGAGAAATCTATACGAGCAGTACTTC.

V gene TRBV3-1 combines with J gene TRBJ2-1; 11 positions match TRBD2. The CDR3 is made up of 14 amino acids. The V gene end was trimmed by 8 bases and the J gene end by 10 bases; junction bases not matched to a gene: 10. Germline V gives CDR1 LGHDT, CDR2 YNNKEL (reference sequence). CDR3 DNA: TGTGCCAGCCATGGGACTAGCGGAAGGGGGGAGCAGTTCTTC. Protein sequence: CASHGTSGRGEQFF.

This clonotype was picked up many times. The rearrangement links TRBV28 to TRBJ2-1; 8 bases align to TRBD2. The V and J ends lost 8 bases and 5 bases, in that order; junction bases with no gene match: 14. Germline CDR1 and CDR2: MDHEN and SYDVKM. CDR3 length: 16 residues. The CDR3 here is CASGSVHGTRDNEQFF. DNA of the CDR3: TGTGCCAGCGGCTCTGTCCACGGGACTAGGGACAATGAGCAGTTCTTC. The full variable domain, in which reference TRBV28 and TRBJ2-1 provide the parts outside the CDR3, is DVKVTQSSRYLVKRTGEKVFLECVQDMDHENMFWYRQDPGLGLRLIYFSYDVKMKEKGDIPEGYSVSREKKERFSLILESASTNQTSMYLCASGSVHGTRDNEQFFGPGTRLTVL.

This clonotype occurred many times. CDR3 nucleotide sequence: TGTGCCAGCATCCGGGAACCCTACGAGCAGTACTTC. Its translation: CASIREPYEQYF. The chain has TRBV2 and TRBJ2-7, with TRBD2 as a possible D gene (5 bases). CDR3 length equals 12 residues. Germline values: CDR1 SNHLY, CDR2 FYNNEI. V lost 7 bases and J 2 bases, leaving 9 bases between the germline ends. The full variable domain, with the rest looked up from reference TRBV2 and TRBJ2-7, is EPEVTQTPSHQVTQMGQEVILRCVPISNHLYFYWYRQILGQKVEFLVSFYNNEISEKSEIFDDQFSVERPDGSNFTLKIRSTKLEDSAMYFCASIREPYEQYFGPGTRLTVT.